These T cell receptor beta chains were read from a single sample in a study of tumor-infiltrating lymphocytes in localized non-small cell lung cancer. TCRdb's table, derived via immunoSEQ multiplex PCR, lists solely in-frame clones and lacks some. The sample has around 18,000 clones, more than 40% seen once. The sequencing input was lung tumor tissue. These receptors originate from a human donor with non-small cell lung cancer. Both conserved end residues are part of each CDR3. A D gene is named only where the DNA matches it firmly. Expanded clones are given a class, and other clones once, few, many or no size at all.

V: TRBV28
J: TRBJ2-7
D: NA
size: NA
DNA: TGTGCCAGCAGTCTCACTCCCTACGAGCAGTACTTC
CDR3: CASSLTPYEQYF

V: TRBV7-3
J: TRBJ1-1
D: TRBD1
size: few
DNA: TGTGCCAGCAGCTTACAGGGGGCGGTGAACACTGAAGCTTTCTTT
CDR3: CASSLQGAVNTEAFF

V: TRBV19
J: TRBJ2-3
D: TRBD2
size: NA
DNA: TGTGCCAGTAGGTTTAGCGGGGGGGCTAGAGGGACAGATACGCAGTATTTT
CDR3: CASRFSGGARGTDTQYF

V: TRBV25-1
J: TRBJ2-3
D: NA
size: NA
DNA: TGTGCCAGCAGTGAGGGGGCTAGCACAGATACGCAGTATTTT
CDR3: CASSEGASTDTQYF

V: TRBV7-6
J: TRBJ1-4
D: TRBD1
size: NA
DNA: TGTGCCAGCAGCTTAGCAGGACAGGGTAATGAAAAACTGTTTTTT
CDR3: CASSLAGQGNEKLFF

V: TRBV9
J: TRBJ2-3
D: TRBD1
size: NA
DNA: TGTGCCAGCAGCGCGTGGGACAGGGGGACAGATACGCAGTATTTT
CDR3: CASSAWDRGTDTQYF

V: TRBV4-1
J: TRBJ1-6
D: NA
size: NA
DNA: TGCGCCAGCAGCCAAGATTTCGGTGTCTATAATTCACCCCTCCACTTT
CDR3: CASSQDFGVYNSPLHF

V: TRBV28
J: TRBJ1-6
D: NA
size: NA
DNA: TGTGCCAGCTTAGGGGGAAAATCACCCCTCCACTTT
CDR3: CASLGGKSPLHF

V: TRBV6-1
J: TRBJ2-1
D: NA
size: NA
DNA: TGTGCCAGCAGTCAGCAGGGCGGGCAGTTCTTC
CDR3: CASSQQGGQFF

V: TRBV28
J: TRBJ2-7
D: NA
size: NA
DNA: TGTGCCAGCAGTTTATCACAGACAAGCTCCTACGAGCAGTACTTC
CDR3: CASSLSQTSSYEQYF

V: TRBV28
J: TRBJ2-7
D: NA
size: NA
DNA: TGTGCCAGCAGTTTAGTCGCCCAGACCTACGAGCAGTACTTC
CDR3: CASSLVAQTYEQYF

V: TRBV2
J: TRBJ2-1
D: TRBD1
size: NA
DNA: TGTGCCAGCAGTGAAATCCCCCAGGGGGCGCGGAATGAGCAGTTCTTC
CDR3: CASSEIPQGARNEQFF

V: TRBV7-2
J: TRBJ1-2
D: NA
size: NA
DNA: TGTGCCAGCAGCTTAGTCGAGCAGGGTGTGTATGGCTACACCTTC
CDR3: CASSLVEQGVYGYTF

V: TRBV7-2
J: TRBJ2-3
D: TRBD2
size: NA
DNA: TGTGCCAGCAGCTTGACTAGCGGGGCAGATACGCAGTATTTT
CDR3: CASSLTSGADTQYF

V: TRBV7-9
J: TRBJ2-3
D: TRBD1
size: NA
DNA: TGTGCCAGCAGCTTGGGACAGCTCTCAGATACGCAGTATTTT
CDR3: CASSLGQLSDTQYF

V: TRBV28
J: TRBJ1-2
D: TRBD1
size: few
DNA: TGTGCCAGCAGTTTCCTGGGACAGGGGATCTATGGCTACACCTTC
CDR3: CASSFLGQGIYGYTF

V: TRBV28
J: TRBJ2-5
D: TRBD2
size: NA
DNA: TGTGCCAGCAGTTACCCCGGGACTAGCGGGGAAGAGACCCAGTACTTC
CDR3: CASSYPGTSGEETQYF

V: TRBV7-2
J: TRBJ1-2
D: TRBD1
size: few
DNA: TGTGCCAGCAGCTTTACCGGGACAGCCTATGGCTACACCTTC
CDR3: CASSFTGTAYGYTF